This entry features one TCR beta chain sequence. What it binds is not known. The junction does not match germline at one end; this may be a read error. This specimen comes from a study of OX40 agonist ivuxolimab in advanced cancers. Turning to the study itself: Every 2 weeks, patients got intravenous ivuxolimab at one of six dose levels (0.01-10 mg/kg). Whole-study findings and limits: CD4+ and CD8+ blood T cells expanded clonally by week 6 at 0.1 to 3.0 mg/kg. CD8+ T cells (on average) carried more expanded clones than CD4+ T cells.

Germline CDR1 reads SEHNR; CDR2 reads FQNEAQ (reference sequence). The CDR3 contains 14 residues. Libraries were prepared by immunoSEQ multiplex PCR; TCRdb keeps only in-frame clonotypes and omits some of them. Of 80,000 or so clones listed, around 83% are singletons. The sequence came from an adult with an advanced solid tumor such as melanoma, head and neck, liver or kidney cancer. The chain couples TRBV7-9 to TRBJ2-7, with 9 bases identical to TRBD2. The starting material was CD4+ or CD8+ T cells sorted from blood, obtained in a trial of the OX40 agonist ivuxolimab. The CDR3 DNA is TGTGCCAGCAGCCTAGCGGGACAGCTCTACGAGCAGTACTTC. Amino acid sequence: CASSLAGQLYEQYF.